A single sample is the source of the 19 T cell receptor beta chains below, sequenced in a study of shared clonotypes between healthy human individuals. Data came from immunoSEQ multiplex PCR; TCRdb stores just in-frame clones and leaves some out. This table holds some 700,000 clones, less than 95% found once. The material sequenced was memory CD8+ T cells from PBMCs. Subset indicated: CD45RO+ cells pooled with CCR7-negative TemRA cells. The receptors stem from a man between 18 and 35 years old in good health. Some clones in this sample may be carry-over from other donors' samples.

This clone was picked up one time. V gene TRBV7-9 combines with J gene TRBJ2-6, with TRBD1 identical over 7 bases. Trimming removed 5 bases from V and 1 base from J; junction bases left unmatched: 5. Germline V gives CDR1 SEHNR, CDR2 FQNEAQ (reference sequence). This CDR3 spans 16 amino acids. Written as DNA, the CDR3 is TGTGCCAGCAGCGAGGCGACAGGGTCTGGGGCCAACGTCCTGACTTTC. It codes for CASSEATGSGANVLTF.

The genes are TRBV27 and TRBJ2-7, with TRBD2 matching 10 bases. CDR3 size: 16 residues. V shed 4 bases, J shed 7 bases, and the junction held 13 bases outside the gene matches. In germline, CDR1 is MNHEY, CDR2 SMNVEV (reference sequence). CDR3 sequence reads: CASSSYLSGRAQEQYF. In DNA, the CDR3 is TGTGCCAGCAGTTCCTATTTGAGCGGGAGGGCCCAAGAGCAGTACTTC.

Notes on this clone: Other DNA sequences in this specimen translate into the identical CDR3. The gene calls are TRBV9 and TRBJ2-5, with D perhaps TRBD1 (5 bases). Germline V CDR1 and CDR2: SGDLS, YYNGEE. Trimming took off 1 base at V and 2 bases at J, with 9 bases between the two ends. The CDR3 has 14 amino acids. DNA of the CDR3: TGTGCCAGCAGCGTACAGGGTGGACAAGAGACCCAGTACTTC. As protein: CASSVQGGQETQYF.

V is TRBV30 and J is TRBJ1-2, with a possible D match to TRBD1 (5 bases). Germline CDR1 and CDR2: GTSNPN and SVGIG (reference sequence). V lost 5 bases to trimming and J lost 6 bases, with 13 bases between them. CDR3 size: 12 residues. Written as DNA, the CDR3 is TGTGCCTGGCCTAAAGGGGTCGATGGCTACACCTTC. It yields the protein CAWPKGVDGYTF.

For the CDR3, the DNA is TGTGCCAGCAGCCCTTGGCACGACACAGATACGCAGTATTTT. Its protein product is CASSPWHDTDTQYF. This chain uses TRBV5-6 with TRBJ2-3; unclear D gene. This CDR3 has 14 amino acids. Trimming left V 4 bases short and J 2 bases short, with 11 bases between. Germline CDR1 and CDR2: SGHDT and YYEEEE.

J is TRBJ2-1 and V is TRBV9, with 8 bases lining up with TRBD1. This CDR3 has 16 residues. V was pared by 3 bases and J by 4 bases, with 9 bases of the junction left unmatched. Germline V CDR1 and CDR2: SGDLS, YYNGEE. Here the CDR3 reads CASSASGTGIYNEQFF. The CDR3 DNA sequence: TGTGCCAGCAGCGCCTCCGGGACAGGAATTTACAATGAGCAGTTCTTC. Drawing the rest from reference TRBV9 and TRBJ2-1, the complete variable domain is DSGVTQTPKHLITATGQRVTLRCSPRSGDLSVYWYQQSLDQGLQFLIQYYNGEERAKGNILERFSAQQFPDLHSELNLSSLELGDSALYFCASSASGTGIYNEQFFGPGTRLTVL.

V and J are TRBV7-2 and TRBJ2-6, with TRBD1 matching over 7 bases. Trimming cost V 5 bases and J 4 bases; bases outside gene matches: 8. The CDR3 totals 16 residues. Germline V gives CDR1 SGHTA, CDR2 FQGNSA. CDR3 coding DNA: TGTGCCAGCAGCCCGAGTAGGGGGCCCGGGGCCAACGTCCTGACTTTC. It is translated as CASSPSRGPGANVLTF.

The rearrangement links TRBV4-3 to TRBJ1-5; D may be TRBD1 (5 bases). Trimming shortened V by 2 bases and J by 4 bases, and 12 bases separated the two germline ends. CDR1 is LGHNA, CDR2 YSLEER, per germline. The CDR3 spans 15 residues. Written as DNA, the CDR3 is TGCGCCAGCAGCCAACAATGGGGGAGTAATCAGCCCCAGCATTTT. This translates into CASSQQWGSNQPQHF.

V is TRBV19 and J is TRBJ2-1; D call uncertain. Trimming shortened V by 7 bases and J by 5 bases, and 15 bases separated the two germline ends. This CDR3 has 14 amino acids. The V gene's germline CDR1 is LNHDA and CDR2 SQIVND (reference sequence). CDR3 region: CASTFKRGNNEQFF. The CDR3 bases are TGTGCCAGTACTTTCAAGAGAGGTAACAATGAGCAGTTCTTC.

The genes are TRBV11-2 and TRBJ2-4, with D tentatively TRBD1 or TRBD2 (6 bases each). Between the trimmed V and J ends, which lost 5 bases and 3 bases, there was a span of 20 bases. Germline-derived CDR1 and CDR2 are SGHAT and FQNNGV. The CDR3 spans 17 residues. CDR3 nucleotides: TGTGCCAGCAGCCAGGGGCGTTCGGACTATTTCAAAAACATTCAGTACTTC. Residues: CASSQGRSDYFKNIQYF.

The chain is built from TRBV29-1 and TRBJ2-5; TRBD1 aligns across 7 bases. The J call could be wrong; TRBJ2-7 is a better fit for the DNA end. The length of the CDR3 is 12 residues. The V gene's germline CDR1 is SQVTM and CDR2 ANQGSEA. CDR3 residues: CSARDSAYEQYF. CDR3 in DNA: TGCAGCGCCCGGGACAGCGCCTACGAGCAGTACTTC.

The chain recombines TRBV27 with TRBJ2-7, with TRBD1 matching over 7 bases. This CDR3 spans 12 amino acids. Germline V gene lookup returns CDR1 MNHEY and CDR2 SMNVEV (reference sequence). V trimming: 6 bases; J trimming: 5 bases; junction bases outside the gene matches: 4. The DNA for the CDR3 is TGTGCCAGCAGAATTACAGGGGACGAGCAGTACTTC. Translation gives CASRITGDEQYF.

About this clone itself: Other DNA sequences in this sample translate to the same CDR3. The chain has TRBV5-6 and TRBJ2-3; 11 nucleotides agree with TRBD2. V trimming: 3 bases; J trimming: 1 base; junction bases outside the gene matches: 4. The germline V gene has CDR1 SGHDT and CDR2 YYEEEE. This CDR3 is 16 amino acids long. CDR3 residues: CASSSLAGGRTDTQYF. Here the CDR3 DNA reads TGTGCCAGCAGCTCCCTAGCGGGAGGCCGCACAGATACGCAGTATTTT.

V and J are TRBV11-2 and TRBJ2-7; 10 bases line up with TRBD2. This CDR3 is 14 amino acids long. Unmatched junction bases numbered 4, after V lost 1 base and J lost 7 bases. The germline gives CDR1 SGHAT, CDR2 FQNNGV. CDR3 bases: TGTGCCAGCAGCTTAGGTAGCGGGAGGTTTGAGCAGTACTTC. It is translated as CASSLGSGRFEQYF.

This clone was counted between two and nine times. This chain joins TRBV29-1 and TRBJ2-7, with TRBD1 matching over 8 bases. Germline CDR1 SQVTM, CDR2 ANQGSEA. Trimming took 7 bases from V and 2 from J; bases not matched to a gene: 16. CDR3 length equals 16 residues. The CDR3 nucleotides are TGCAGCGCCCTGGGCCCGGGACAGGAAATCACCTACGAGCAGTACTTC. It is translated as CSALGPGQEITYEQYF.

V usage is TRBV4-2 and J usage is TRBJ1-3, with D perhaps matching TRBD1 (5 bases). CDR3 size: 16 residues. The germline CDR1 and CDR2 sequences are LGHNA and YNFKEQ. Trimming pared 3 bases from V and 0 bases from J, leaving 12 bases between. The CDR3 loop reads CASSHPGRSSGNTIYF. The CDR3 DNA is TGTGCCAGCAGCCATCCGGGGCGTAGCTCTGGAAACACCATATATTTT.

This clone was observed once. This chain joins TRBV7-9 and TRBJ2-5; maybe TRBD1 (5 bases). There are 15 residues in the CDR3. Germline loops: CDR1 SEHNR, CDR2 FQNEAQ (reference sequence). With 5 bases removed from V and 5 bases from J, the gap between germline ends came to 18 bases. The CDR3, as DNA: TGTGCCAGCAGCATCCGCAGGGATACTCGGGAGACCCAGTACTTC. Its protein product is CASSIRRDTRETQYF.

The CDR3 DNA sequence: TGTGCCAGCAGCTTTTATGGCACTGAAGCTTTCTTT. It specifies CASSFYGTEAFF. The chain employs TRBV7-2 and TRBJ1-1, with unresolved D. Per the germline V gene, CDR1 is SGHTA and CDR2 is FQGNSA. The V and J ends lost 3 bases and 4 bases respectively, with 6 bases between them. The CDR3 length is 12 residues.

The gene calls are TRBV6-6 and TRBJ1-5; D possibly corresponds to TRBD1 (5 bases). Germline V gene lookup returns CDR1 MNHNY and CDR2 SVGAGI (reference sequence). There are 15 residues in the CDR3. Deletions cut 1 base from V and 7 bases from J, with 14 bases between. CDR3 sequence (DNA): TGTGCCAGCAGTTACTTCGAGGGGCTGGGACAGCCCCAGCATTTT. Its protein is CASSYFEGLGQPQHF.